A selection of T cell receptor beta chains follows, all from one sample in a study of T cell responses to AZD1222 COVID-19 vaccine. The repertoire was sequenced with immunoSEQ multiplex PCR; TCRdb's copy has only in-frame clones and lacks some. The sample includes around 120,000 clones, roughly 90% of them seen just once. Sequences were derived from peripheral blood, sampled on day 0 of AZD1222 vaccination. The receptors stem from an adult in good health. Both conserved end residues are part of each CDR3.

v_gene	j_gene	CDR3aa
TRBV5-1	TRBJ2-7	CASSPDNPYEQYF
TRBV5-8	TRBJ2-6	CASNSGYSGANVLTF
TRBV11-2	TRBJ2-7	CASSFIETATYEQYF
TRBV6-6	TRBJ2-7	CASRPPFTQDYEQYF
TRBV18	TRBJ1-2	CASSPQEARGGNYGYTF
TRBV7-2	TRBJ1-4	CASSLVGRGRQTNEKLFF
TRBV6-5	TRBJ1-2	CASSYGDGVANYGYTF
TRBV7-2	TRBJ2-1	CASTTWGGEFYNEQFF
TRBV5-4	TRBJ2-1	CASSLEAGRLSTYNEQFF
TRBV6-5	TRBJ2-7	CASGSTGKSEQYF
TRBV7-9	TRBJ2-7	CASSSTYEQYF
TRBV7-2	TRBJ2-3	CASSCGINTDTQYF
TRBV11-2	TRBJ2-3	CASNQREGRADTQYF
TRBV5-1	TRBJ2-3	CASSTGGWTDTQYF
TRBV6-5	TRBJ2-7	CASRSLGESSYEQYF
TRBV19	TRBJ2-5	CASSSLAGERETQYF
TRBV28	TRBJ1-5	CATSIHQGVSNQPQHF
TRBV2	TRBJ1-4	CASSAQERNEKLFF
TRBV19	TRBJ1-2	CASSIGNLGVDGYTF
TRBV28	TRBJ2-7	CASSPGTGFRSYEQYF
TRBV29-1	TRBJ2-2	CSVRTGRDTGELFF
TRBV19	TRBJ1-4	CASSILGSANEKLFF
TRBV7-8	TRBJ2-1	CASSSARYTYNEQFF
TRBV18	TRBJ2-5	CASSPTFQETQYF
TRBV9	TRBJ2-5	CASSVGTGYQETQYF
TRBV3-1/TRBV3-2	TRBJ2-7	CASSQDRDGSTYEQYF
TRBV29-1	TRBJ2-7	CSASGLAGGYEQYF
TRBV7-9	TRBJ1-1	CASSLQGVDAEAFF
TRBV6-5	TRBJ1-5	CASSPWAGEGQPQHF